The TCR beta chain described here comes from a study of radiotherapy plus CTLA-4 blockade in lung cancer. This clone was seen a few times. The study gave focal radiation plus ipilimumab CTLA-4 blockade to patients with chemo-refractory metastatic non-small-cell lung cancer. The data were produced by immunoSEQ multiplex PCR, yet TCRdb's version contains in-frame clones alone and is incomplete. The sample yields about 68,000 clones, approximately 79% seen once. The CDR3 has 14 amino acids. In germline, CDR1 is MNHNY, CDR2 SVGAGI (reference sequence). Deletions cut 7 bases from V and 1 base from J, with 13 bases between.

The source of this sequence is a human donor with non-small cell lung cancer who had a complete response to radiotherapy plus ipilimumab. The chain is built from TRBV6-6 and TRBJ2-5; tentative D call: TRBD1 (5 bases). Sequenced here: peripheral blood, sampled from a patient treated with radiotherapy plus ipilimumab. The CDR3 DNA follows: TGTGCCAGCACCCCGACAAGGGGCCAAGAGACCCAGTACTTC. Translated, it gives CASTPTRGQETQYF.